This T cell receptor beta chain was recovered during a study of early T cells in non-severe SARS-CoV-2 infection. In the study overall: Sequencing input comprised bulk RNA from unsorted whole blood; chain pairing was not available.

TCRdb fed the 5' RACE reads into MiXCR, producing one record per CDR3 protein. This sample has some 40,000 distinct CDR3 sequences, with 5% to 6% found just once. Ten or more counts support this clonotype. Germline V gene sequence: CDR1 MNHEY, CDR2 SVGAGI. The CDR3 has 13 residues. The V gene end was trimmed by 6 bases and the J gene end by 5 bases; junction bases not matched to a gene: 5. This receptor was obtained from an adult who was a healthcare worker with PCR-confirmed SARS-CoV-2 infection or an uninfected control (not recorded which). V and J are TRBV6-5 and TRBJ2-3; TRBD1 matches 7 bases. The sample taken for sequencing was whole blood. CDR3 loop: CASRRGGLDTQYF. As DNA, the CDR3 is TGTGCCAGCAGGCGAGGGGGCTTAGATACGCAGTATTTT.